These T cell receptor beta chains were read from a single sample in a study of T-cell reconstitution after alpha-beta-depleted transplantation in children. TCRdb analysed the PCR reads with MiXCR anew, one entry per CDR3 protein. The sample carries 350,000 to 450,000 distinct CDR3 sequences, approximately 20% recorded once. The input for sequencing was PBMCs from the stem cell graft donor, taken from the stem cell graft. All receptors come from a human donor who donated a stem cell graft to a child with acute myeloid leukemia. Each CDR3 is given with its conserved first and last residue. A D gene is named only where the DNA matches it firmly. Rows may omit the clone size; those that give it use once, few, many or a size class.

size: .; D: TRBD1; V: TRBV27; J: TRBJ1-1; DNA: TGTGCCAGCAGCCTTCAGGGGGGGAGAACTGAAGCTTTCTTT; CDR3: CASSLQGGRTEAFF
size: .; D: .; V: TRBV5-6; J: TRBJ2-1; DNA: TGTGCCAGCAGCTCGTCGGGGGTCCCTATGCATGAGCAGTTCTTC; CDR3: CASSSSGVPMHEQFF
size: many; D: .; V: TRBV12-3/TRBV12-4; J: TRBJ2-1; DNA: TGTGCCAGCAGTTTATTCTACAATGAGCAGTTCTTC; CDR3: CASSLFYNEQFF
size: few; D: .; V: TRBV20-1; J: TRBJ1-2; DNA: TGCAGTGCTAGAGGTCCTTTGAAAGGAGAGAACTATGGCTACACCTTC; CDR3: CSARGPLKGENYGYTF
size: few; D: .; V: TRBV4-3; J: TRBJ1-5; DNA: TGCGCCAGCAGCCAAGACGAGGATTTGCGCCAGCCCCAGCATTTT; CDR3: CASSQDEDLRQPQHF
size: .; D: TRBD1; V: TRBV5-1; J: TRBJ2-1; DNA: TGCGCCAGCAGCTGGGACAGGGAGCAGTTCTTC; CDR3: CASSWDREQFF
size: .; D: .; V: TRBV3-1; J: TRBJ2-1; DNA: TGTGCCAGCAGCCCACGCCGGGACGCGGGATACAATGAGCAGTTCTTC; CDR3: CASSPRRDAGYNEQFF
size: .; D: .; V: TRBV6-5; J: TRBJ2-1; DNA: TGTGCCACCTCGAAACCGGGCGGGACCGTGGTCGAGCAGTTCTTC; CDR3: CATSKPGGTVVEQFF
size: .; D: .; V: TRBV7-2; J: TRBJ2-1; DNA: TGTGCCAGCAGCTTTTCGAGCGGAACCTACAATGAGCAGTTCTTC; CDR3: CASSFSSGTYNEQFF
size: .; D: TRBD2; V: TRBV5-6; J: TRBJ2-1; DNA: TGTGCCAGCAGCTTGGTGTCTAGCGGGAGGGTCCATGAGCAGTTCTTC; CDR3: CASSLVSSGRVHEQFF
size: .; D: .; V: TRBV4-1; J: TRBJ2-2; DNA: TGCGCCAGCAGCCACCCCTTGACGGGGCCCGGGGAGCTGTTTTTT; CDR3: CASSHPLTGPGELFF
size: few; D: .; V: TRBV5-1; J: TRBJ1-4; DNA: TGCGCCAGCAGCTTTGGAAGGGCGGGCGAAAAACTGTTTTTT; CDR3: CASSFGRAGEKLFF
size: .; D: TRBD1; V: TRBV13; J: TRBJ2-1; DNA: TGTGCCAGCAGGTGGGGACAGGGGCCACGTCGCTCCTACAATGAGCAGTTCTTC; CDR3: CASRWGQGPRRSYNEQFF
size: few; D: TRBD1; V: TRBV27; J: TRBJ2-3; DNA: TGTGCCAGCAGTGCTGGGACAGGGCCCAGCACAGATACGCAGTATTTT; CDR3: CASSAGTGPSTDTQYF
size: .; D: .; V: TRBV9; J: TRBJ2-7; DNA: TGTGCCAGCAGCGTAGTCCCCTTTCGTACCTACGAGCAGTACTTC; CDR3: CASSVVPFRTYEQYF
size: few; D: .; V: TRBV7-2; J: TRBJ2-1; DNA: TGTGCCAGCAGCTTAGGGGGTAGTGAGCAGTTCTTC; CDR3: CASSLGGSEQFF
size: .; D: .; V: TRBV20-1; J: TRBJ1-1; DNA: TGCAGTGCTAGAATGAGTGGCGTCCGGGGGCTGAACACTGAAGCTTTCTTT; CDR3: CSARMSGVRGLNTEAFF
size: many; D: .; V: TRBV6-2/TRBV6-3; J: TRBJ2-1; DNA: TGTGCCAGCAGTTACGGTCCAGGAGGTGGTTCCGTTGAGCAGTTCTTC; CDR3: CASSYGPGGGSVEQFF
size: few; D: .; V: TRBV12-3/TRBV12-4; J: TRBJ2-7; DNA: TGTGCCAGCAGTTATGACAGGTCCTACGAGCAGTACTTC; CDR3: CASSYDRSYEQYF
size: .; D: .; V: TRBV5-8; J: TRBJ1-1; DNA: TGTGCCAGCAGCTTCCGGGGAGGCACTGAAGCTTTCTTT; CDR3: CASSFRGGTEAFF
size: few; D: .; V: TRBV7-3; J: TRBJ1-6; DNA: TGTGCCAGCAGCTTGATACCGATCCCTAATTCACCCCTCCACTTT; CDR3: CASSLIPIPNSPLHF
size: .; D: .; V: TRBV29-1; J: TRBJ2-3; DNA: TGCAGCGTTGAGACGCTAGCGAAGCAAAATCCAGATACGCAGTATTTT; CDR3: CSVETLAKQNPDTQYF
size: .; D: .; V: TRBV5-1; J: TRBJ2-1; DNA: TGCGCCAGCAGCTTCGGACAGTCATACAATGAGCAGTTCTTC; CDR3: CASSFGQSYNEQFF
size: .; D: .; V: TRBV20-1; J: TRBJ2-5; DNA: TGCAGTGTTTCCGGCCAAGAGACCCAGTACTTC; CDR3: CSVSGQETQYF
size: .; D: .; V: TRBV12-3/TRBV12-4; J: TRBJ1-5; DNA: TGTGCCAGCAGCCAGGACAGATCATATCAGCCCCAGCATTTT; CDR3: CASSQDRSYQPQHF
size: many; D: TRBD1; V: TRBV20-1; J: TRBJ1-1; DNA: TGCAGTGCCTCCGGGACAGGTGAAGCTTTCTTT; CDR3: CSASGTGEAFF
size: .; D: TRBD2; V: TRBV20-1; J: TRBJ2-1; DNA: TGCAGTGCTAGAGATAGGTCACGCAGGGAGGGTGAGCAGTTCTTC; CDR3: CSARDRSRREGEQFF
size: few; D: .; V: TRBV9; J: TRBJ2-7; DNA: TGTGCCAGCAGCAAACAGACAGACCCCAACGAGCAGTACTTC; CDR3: CASSKQTDPNEQYF
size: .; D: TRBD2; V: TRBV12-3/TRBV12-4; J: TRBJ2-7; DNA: TGTGCCAGCAGTTTAGCACTAGCGGGAGTGGGCGAGCAGTACTTC; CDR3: CASSLALAGVGEQYF
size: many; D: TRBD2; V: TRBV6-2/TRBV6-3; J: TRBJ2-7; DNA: TGTGCCAGCAGTTACGGGACTAGCGCCTACGAGCAGTACTTC; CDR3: CASSYGTSAYEQYF
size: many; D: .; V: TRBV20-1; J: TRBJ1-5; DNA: TGCAGTGCTAGAGCGGGATATGGCAATCAGCCCCAGCATTTT; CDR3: CSARAGYGNQPQHF
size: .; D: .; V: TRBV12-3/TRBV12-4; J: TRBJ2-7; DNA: TGTGCCAGCAGTCCCCGACAGGGTCGGGGGTACGAGCAGTACTTC; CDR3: CASSPRQGRGYEQYF
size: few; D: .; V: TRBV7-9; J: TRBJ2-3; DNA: TGTGCCAGCAGCTTGATGGGGACCACAGATACGCAGTATTTT; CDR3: CASSLMGTTDTQYF
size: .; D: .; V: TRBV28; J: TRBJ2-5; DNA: TGTGCCAGCACCCGACGAGGGAGCGGAGAGACCCAGTACTTC; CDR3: CASTRRGSGETQYF
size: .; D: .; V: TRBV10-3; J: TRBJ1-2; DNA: TGTGCCATCAGTGAGTCGAGACAGGACGACTATGGCTACACCTTC; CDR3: CAISESRQDDYGYTF
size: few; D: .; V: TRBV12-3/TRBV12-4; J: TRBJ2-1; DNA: TGTGCCAGCAGTCCCGACGGCTCCTACAATGAGCAGTTCTTC; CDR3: CASSPDGSYNEQFF
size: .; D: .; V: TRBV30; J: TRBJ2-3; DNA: TGTGCCTGGATTGGACAGTTGGGACCCACAGATACGCAGTATTTT; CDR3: CAWIGQLGPTDTQYF
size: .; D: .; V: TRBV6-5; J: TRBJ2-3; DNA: TGTGCCAGCATCCTAGGGCAGGCACCCGATCGAATCACGCAGTATTTT; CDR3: CASILGQAPDRITQYF
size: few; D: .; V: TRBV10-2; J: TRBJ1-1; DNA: TGCGCCAGCCGGGCGGCACACACTGAAGCTTTCTTT; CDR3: CASRAAHTEAFF
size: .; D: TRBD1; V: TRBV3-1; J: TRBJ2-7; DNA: TGTGCCAGCAGCCAACGCCGGCTGGGGACAGGCGAGCAGTACTTC; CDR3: CASSQRRLGTGEQYF
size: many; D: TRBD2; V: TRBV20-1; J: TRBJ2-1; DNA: TGCAGTGTAAGGGGACTAGCGGAACACAGCTCCTACAATGAGCAGTTCTTC; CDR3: CSVRGLAEHSSYNEQFF
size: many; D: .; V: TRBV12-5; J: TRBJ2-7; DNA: TGTGCTAGTGGTTTACAGGGTAGGGGTTACGAGCAGTACTTC; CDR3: CASGLQGRGYEQYF
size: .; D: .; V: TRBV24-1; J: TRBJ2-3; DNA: TGTGCCACCAGTGATTTGCCCGGCGGGACGAGCACAGATACGCAGTATTTT; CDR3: CATSDLPGGTSTDTQYF
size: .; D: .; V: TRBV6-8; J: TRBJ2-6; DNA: TGTGCCAGCATAAGCAGGACGAGTTTGACTTTTTCTGGGGCCAACGTCCTGACTTTC; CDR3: CASISRTSLTFSGANVLTF
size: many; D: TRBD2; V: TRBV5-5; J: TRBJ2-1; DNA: TGTGCCAGCAGCTCCCGATTAACCCGGACTAGCGGGAGAGTTGAGCAGTTCTTC; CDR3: CASSSRLTRTSGRVEQFF
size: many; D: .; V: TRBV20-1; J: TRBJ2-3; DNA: TGCAGTGCTCAAAGAGACAGCACAGATACGCAGTATTTT; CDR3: CSAQRDSTDTQYF
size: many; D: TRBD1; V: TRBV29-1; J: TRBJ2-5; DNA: TGCAGCGTTGAGTCAGGGGGCAAGACCCAGTACTTC; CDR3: CSVESGGKTQYF
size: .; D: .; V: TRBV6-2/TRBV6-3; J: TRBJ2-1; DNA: TGTGCCAGCAAGGGACCTTTGAATGAGCAGTTCTTC; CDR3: CASKGPLNEQFF
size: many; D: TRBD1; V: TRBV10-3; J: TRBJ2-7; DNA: TGTGCCATCATGACAGGGTCCTACGAGCAGTACTTC; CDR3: CAIMTGSYEQYF
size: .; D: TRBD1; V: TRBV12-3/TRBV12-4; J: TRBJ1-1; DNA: TGTGCCAGCAGTTTCGGGGCAGGGGGGAGGAACACTGAAGCTTTCTTT; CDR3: CASSFGAGGRNTEAFF
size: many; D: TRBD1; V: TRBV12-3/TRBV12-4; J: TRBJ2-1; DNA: TGTGCCAGCAGGACACAGGGGAATGAGCAGTTCTTC; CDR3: CASRTQGNEQFF
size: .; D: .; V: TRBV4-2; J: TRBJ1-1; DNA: TGTGCCAGCAGCCAATCTGGGGGAGGCACTGAAGCTTTCTTT; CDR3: CASSQSGGGTEAFF
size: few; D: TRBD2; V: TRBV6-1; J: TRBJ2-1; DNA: TGTGCCAGCACCTATGCGGGAGTTAGGGATGAGCAGTTCTTC; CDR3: CASTYAGVRDEQFF